These 29 T cell receptor beta chains originate from one sample sequenced in a study of shared clonotypes between healthy human individuals (TCRdb year 2020). Library method: the immunoSEQ multiplex PCR assay. Not all clones reach the TCRdb copy of this immuneACCESS table, which keeps in-frame sequences only. Checked studies attribute under half of the gap to unresolved V genes and leave the rest unexplained. The table for this sample lists roughly 2 million clones; 90% to 95% of them were counted only once. The ten most abundant clones make up roughly 0.13% of the sample. The sequencing input was naive CD4+ T cells sorted from blood. Read against the paper, the sample's cell subset or site label means: CD45RA+ positively selected. These receptors originate from a man between 18 and 29 years old in good health.

The V gene is TRBV7-9, the J gene TRBJ1-6; 8 nucleotides line up with TRBD1. CDR3 length: 15 amino acids. Per the germline V gene, CDR1 is SEHNR and CDR2 is FQNEAQ (reference sequence). Trimming removed 1 base from V and 9 bases from J; junction bases left unmatched: 5. This CDR3 reads CASSLEGQVGSPLHF. CDR3 sequence (DNA): TGTGCCAGCAGCTTAGAGGGACAGGTCGGTTCACCCCTCCACTTT. Drawing the rest from reference TRBV7-9 and TRBJ1-6, the complete variable domain is DTGVSQNPRHKITKRGQNVTFRCDPISEHNRLYWYRQTLGQGPEFLTYFQNEAQLEKSRLLSDRFSAERPKGSFSTLEIQRTEQGDSAMYLCASSLEGQVGSPLHFGNGTRLTVT.

This sequence joins TRBV28 and TRBJ2-4; 13 positions agree with TRBD2. V shed 4 bases, J shed 4 bases, and the junction held 4 bases outside the gene matches. The CDR3 sequence is 16 residues long. Germline V lookup: CDR1 MDHEN, CDR2 SYDVKM. CDR3 in DNA: TGTGCCAGCAGTTCTCCGGGACTAGCGGGGAAAAACATTCAGTACTTC. Residues: CASSSPGLAGKNIQYF.

The chain combines TRBV6-5 with TRBJ1-1; D might be TRBD1 (5 bases). The CDR3 length is 12 residues. Germline V gene lookup returns CDR1 MNHEY and CDR2 SVGAGI. The V end was cut by 5 bases, the J end by 4 bases, with 8 bases between. The CDR3 coding sequence is TGTGCCAGCAGTCAGGGTGCCACTGAAGCTTTCTTT. It translates to CASSQGATEAFF.

Comment on this clone: This same CDR3 is encoded by further DNA sequences in the sample. The V and J genes are TRBV30 and TRBJ2-7, with D perhaps TRBD2 (7 bases). V was shortened by 0 bases and J by 2 bases, with 11 bases between the two germline ends. This CDR3 has 14 amino acids. The germline gives CDR1 GTSNPN, CDR2 SVGIG (reference sequence). The CDR3 protein is CAWSVPGGPYEQYF. The CDR3 bases are TGTGCCTGGAGTGTACCGGGGGGCCCCTACGAGCAGTACTTC.

The rearrangement joins TRBV7-3 to TRBJ1-2; TRBD1 aligns across 8 bases. Germline trimming cut 6 bases from V and 5 bases from J; bases unmatched to any gene: 11. The germline CDR1 and CDR2 sequences are SGHTA and FQGTGA. This CDR3 has 15 amino acids. CDR3 protein: CASRPTDRGMYGYTF. DNA for the CDR3: TGTGCCAGCAGACCAACCGACAGGGGTATGTATGGCTACACCTTC.

This clone was detected once. The V call is TRBV11-2, the J call TRBJ2-7; the D gene is possibly TRBD2 (6 bases). This CDR3 has 14 amino acids. Trimming pared 2 bases from V and 6 bases from J, leaving 14 bases between. In germline, CDR1 is SGHAT, CDR2 FQNNGV. The CDR3 DNA is TGTGCCAGCAGCTTAACTAGCAGCTTGGGCGAGCAGTACTTC. This gives the protein CASSLTSSLGEQYF.

This clone was found a few times. In the same sample, other DNA sequences code for this CDR3. The V and J genes are TRBV29-1 and TRBJ2-3; 7 bases are a match to TRBD2. The J segment lost 0 bases and the V segment lost 3 bases, leaving 0 bases of the junction unmatched. This CDR3 spans 13 amino acids. CDR1 is SQVTM, CDR2 ANQGSEA, per germline. The CDR3 protein is CSVDSGSTDTQYF. The DNA of the CDR3 is TGCAGCGTTGATAGCGGGAGCACAGATACGCAGTATTTT.

Only one count was recorded for this clone. V gene TRBV7-9 combines with J gene TRBJ2-7; TRBD1 or TRBD2 may be the D gene (5 bases each). The CDR3 consists of 12 residues. Germline assignment: CDR1 SEHNR and CDR2 FQNEAQ (reference sequence). V lost 1 base and J 7 bases, leaving 8 bases between the germline ends. Here the CDR3 reads CASSLDWGEQYF. The DNA of the CDR3 is TGTGCCAGCAGCTTAGACTGGGGGGAGCAGTACTTC.

This chain uses TRBV2 with TRBJ2-7, with D perhaps matching TRBD1 (6 bases). The V gene's germline CDR1 is SNHLY and CDR2 FYNNEI. Trimming removed 6 bases from V and 0 bases from J, with 12 bases in between. The CDR3 extends over 14 amino acids. CDR3 region: CASRRTATSYEQYF. The CDR3 nucleotides read TGTGCCAGCAGGAGGACAGCGACCTCCTACGAGCAGTACTTC. The variable domain in full, with the rest retrieved from reference TRBV2 and TRBJ2-7, is EPEVTQTPSHQVTQMGQEVILRCVPISNHLYFYWYRQILGQKVEFLVSFYNNEISEKSEIFDDQFSVERPDGSNFTLKIRSTKLEDSAMYFCASRRTATSYEQYFGPGTRLTVT.

The chain recombines TRBV18 with TRBJ2-7, with a tentative D call TRBD1 (5 bases). The ends were cut back, 2 bases at V and 5 bases at J, with 16 bases in the middle. CDR3 length equals 15 residues. CDR1 is KGHSH and CDR2 is LQKENI in the germline V gene. The CDR3 here is CASSPTQGVPHEQYF. In DNA, the CDR3 is TGTGCCAGCTCACCAACCCAGGGCGTTCCCCACGAGCAGTACTTC. The entire variable domain, with the rest obtained from reference TRBV18 and TRBJ2-7, is as follows: NAGVMQNPRHLVRRRGQEARLRCSPMKGHSHVYWYRQLPEEGLKFMVYLQKENIIDESGMPKERFSAEFPKEGPSILRIQQVVRGDSAAYFCASSPTQGVPHEQYFGPGTRLTVT.

In its sample, this clone was seen once. The J gene is TRBJ2-7, the V gene TRBV29-1; 7 bases match TRBD2. This CDR3 is built from 13 residues. The ends lost 7 bases at V and 4 bases at J; junction bases unmatched: 10. From germline, CDR1 is SQVTM and CDR2 ANQGSEA. Written as DNA, the CDR3 is TGCAGCGCCGGGGGGACGGGAGCTTACGAGCAGTACTTC. Translation gives CSAGGTGAYEQYF.

The genes are TRBV28 and TRBJ2-2, with 12 nucleotides matching TRBD1. Trimming removed 6 bases from V and 5 bases from J; junction bases left unmatched: 10. The V gene's germline CDR1 is MDHEN and CDR2 SYDVKM. This CDR3 has 17 residues. CDR3 sequence (DNA): TGTGCCAGCAGACTACCCCCGGGACAGGGGGCTACCGGGGAGCTGTTTTTT. Residues: CASRLPPGQGATGELFF.

V and J are TRBV5-1 and TRBJ2-7; D perhaps matches TRBD1 (7 bases). The germline CDR1 and CDR2 sequences are SGHRS and YFSETQ. The CDR3 totals 15 residues. Trimming left V 5 bases short and J 6 bases short, with 21 bases between. The DNA for the CDR3 is TGCGCCAGCAGGCCAGGGGGGACCCTATTATCCGAGCAGTACTTC. Translation gives CASRPGGTLLSEQYF.

This chain uses TRBV19 with TRBJ2-1, with D unresolved. CDR3 length: 14 residues. Germline values: CDR1 LNHDA, CDR2 SQIVND (reference sequence). The V and J ends lost 0 bases and 2 bases respectively, with 5 bases between them. CDR3 in amino acids: CASSIDHPYNEQFF. The DNA of the CDR3 is TGTGCCAGTAGTATAGACCACCCCTACAATGAGCAGTTCTTC.

V gene TRBV5-1 combines with J gene TRBJ1-4; 11 nucleotides align to TRBD1. CDR1 SGHRS and CDR2 YFSETQ come from the germline V gene. This CDR3 has 18 residues. With 2 bases clipped from V and 0 bases from J, the junction kept 6 bases outside the gene matches. The CDR3 nucleotides are TGCGCCAGCAGCTTAGTCCCGGGACAGGGGGCAACTAATGAAAAACTGTTTTTT. It encodes CASSLVPGQGATNEKLFF.

This chain uses TRBV11-2 with TRBJ2-7; D may match TRBD1 or TRBD2 (5 bases each). Germline V gene sequence: CDR1 SGHAT, CDR2 FQNNGV. The CDR3 totals 14 residues. Trimming took 3 bases from V and 5 from J, leaving 14 bases between them. The CDR3 sequence: CASSFGQGVNEQYF. The CDR3 nucleotides are TGTGCCAGCAGCTTCGGTCAGGGAGTCAACGAGCAGTACTTC.

Details on this clone: Other nucleotide sequences in the sample specify the same CDR3. The chain couples TRBV5-1 to TRBJ2-3; D not resolved. From germline, CDR1 is SGHRS and CDR2 YFSETQ. The CDR3 totals 13 residues. Trimming removed 4 bases at V and 0 bases at J, with 6 bases between. CDR3 amino acids: CASSPDSTDTQYF. Here the CDR3 DNA reads TGCGCCAGCAGCCCTGACAGCACAGATACGCAGTATTTT.

This clone was picked up one time. The same CDR3 can be traced to other DNA sequences in this sample. V gene TRBV5-1 combines with J gene TRBJ1-5, with D hard to call. The V gene lost 0 bases and the J gene lost 3 bases, with 4 bases spanning the gap. This CDR3 has 13 residues. Germline loops: CDR1 SGHRS, CDR2 YFSETQ. In nucleotides, the CDR3 is TGCGCCAGCAGCTTGGTACCCAATCAGCCCCAGCATTTT. It yields the protein CASSLVPNQPQHF.

V and J are TRBV7-3 and TRBJ2-1; no clear D. This CDR3 comprises 15 residues. The germline V and J ends were trimmed by 0 bases and 1 base, with 7 bases remaining between them. CDR1 is SGHTA and CDR2 is FQGTGA in the germline V gene. In nucleotides, the CDR3 is TGTGCCAGCAGCTTAACGCGGAGTTCCTACAATGAGCAGTTCTTC. Amino acids: CASSLTRSSYNEQFF.

In regard to this clone: Distinct nucleotide sequences in the sample also encode this CDR3. In DNA, the CDR3 is TGTGCCAGCAGTTACGCCGGGTACGAGCAGTACTTC. Residues: CASSYAGYEQYF. The chain couples TRBV6-5 to TRBJ2-7; D ambiguous. The germline V gene encodes CDR1 MNHEY and CDR2 SVGAGI. Trimming removed 2 bases at V and 4 bases at J, with 6 bases between. CDR3 length: 12 amino acids.

This sequence joins TRBV27 and TRBJ2-1; a possible D gene is TRBD2 (6 bases). Germline lookup yields CDR1 MNHEY and CDR2 SMNVEV (reference sequence). The ends were cut back, 3 bases at V and 0 bases at J, with 18 bases in the middle. CDR3 length equals 18 residues. CDR3 coding DNA: TGTGCCAGCAGTTTCCTCGTGAGTAGCGGAAGCTCCTACAATGAGCAGTTCTTC. Translation gives CASSFLVSSGSSYNEQFF.

The chain carries TRBV11-2 and TRBJ1-3, with D hard to call. The V end was cut by 0 bases, the J end by 7 bases, with 13 bases between. Germline values: CDR1 SGHAT, CDR2 FQNNGV. The CDR3 sequence is 15 residues long. This CDR3 reads CASSLDQGSWNTIYF. The CDR3 DNA is TGTGCCAGCAGCTTAGATCAAGGATCTTGGAACACCATATATTTT. Based on the CDR3 plus reference TRBV11-2 and TRBJ1-3, the full variable domain is EAGVAQSPRYKIIEKRQSVAFWCNPISGHATLYWYQQILGQGPKLLIQFQNNGVVDDSQLPKDRFSAERLKGVDSTLKIQPAKLEDSAVYLCASSLDQGSWNTIYFGEGSWLTVV.

A word on this clone: The junction departs from germline at one end; a sequencing error may be responsible. This chain joins TRBV28 and TRBJ1-1; the D is unclear. This CDR3 comprises 11 residues. Germline-derived CDR1 and CDR2 are MDHEN and SYDVKM. CDR3 residues: CASSSPPGWEF. CDR3 bases: TGTGCCAGCAGTTCCCCGCCCGGGTGGGAATTT. The variable domain in full, with the rest retrieved from reference TRBV28 and TRBJ1-1, is DVKVTQSSRYLVKRTGEKVFLECVQDMDHENMFWYRQDPGLGLRLIYFSYDVKMKEKGDIPEGYSVSREKKERFSLILESASTNQTSMYLCASSSPPGWEFGQGTRLTVV.

The V gene is TRBV7-9, the J gene TRBJ2-7, with 9 bases that match TRBD2. CDR3 length: 15 amino acids. Losses at the gene ends were 3 bases for V and 4 bases for J; bases not matched to a gene: 7. Germline V gene data show CDR1 as SEHNR and CDR2 as FQNEAQ (reference sequence). As DNA, the CDR3 is TGTGCCAGCAGCTTTCCCTTAGCGGGAGTTTACGAGCAGTACTTC. As protein: CASSFPLAGVYEQYF.

V and J are TRBV11-2 and TRBJ2-3; D is tentatively TRBD1 or TRBD2 (6 bases each). The V end was cut by 3 bases, the J end by 2 bases, with 12 bases between. The CDR3 runs to 15 residues. Germline assignment: CDR1 SGHAT and CDR2 FQNNGV. CDR3 region: CASSLVGGYTDTQYF. The DNA of the CDR3 is TGTGCCAGCAGCTTGGTAGGGGGGTACACAGATACGCAGTATTTT. The variable domain in full, completed from reference TRBV11-2 and TRBJ2-3, reads EAGVAQSPRYKIIEKRQSVAFWCNPISGHATLYWYQQILGQGPKLLIQFQNNGVVDDSQLPKDRFSAERLKGVDSTLKIQPAKLEDSAVYLCASSLVGGYTDTQYFGPGTRLTVL.

The rearrangement joins TRBV25-1 to TRBJ1-2, with 8 bases that match TRBD1. V dropped 5 bases and J dropped 7; count of bases not matched to a gene: 6. Germline-derived CDR1 and CDR2 are MGHDK and SYGVNS. The CDR3 spans 13 residues. This chain's CDR3 is CASSKGQGTGYTF. In DNA form, the CDR3 reads TGTGCCAGCAGTAAAGGACAGGGCACTGGCTACACCTTC.

The rearrangement links TRBV5-5 to TRBJ1-5; no clear D. Trimming shortened V by 0 bases and J by 3 bases, and 4 bases separated the two germline ends. Per the germline V gene, CDR1 is SGHKS and CDR2 is YYEKEE (reference sequence). This CDR3 region has 13 residues. CDR3 region: CASSLVYNQPQHF. The CDR3 DNA follows: TGTGCCAGCAGCTTGGTTTACAATCAGCCCCAGCATTTT.

Only one count was recorded for this clone. The rearrangement joins TRBV10-3 to TRBJ2-7; TRBD1 agrees at 11 bases. In germline, CDR1 is ENHRY, CDR2 SYGVKD. V was pared by 3 bases and J by 5 bases, with 3 bases of the junction left unmatched. This CDR3 is 14 amino acids long. The DNA for the CDR3 is TGTGCCATCAGTGAAGGGACAGGGGGAGACGAGCAGTACTTC. It yields the protein CAISEGTGGDEQYF.

This chain uses TRBV5-1 with TRBJ1-1; no clear D. Trimming left V 4 bases short and J 1 base short, with 8 bases between. This CDR3 spans 13 amino acids. Germline V CDR1 and CDR2: SGHRS, YFSETQ. For the CDR3, the DNA is TGCGCCAGCAGCCAGAGCGGGAACACTGAAGCTTTCTTT. Translating gives CASSQSGNTEAFF. Full variable domain (missing parts from reference TRBV5-1 and TRBJ1-1): KAGVTQTPRYLIKTRGQQVTLSCSPISGHRSVSWYQQTPGQGLQFLFEYFSETQRNKGNFPGRFSGRQFSNSRSEMNVSTLELGDSALYLCASSQSGNTEAFFGQGTRLTVV.